The source of this T cell receptor (beta chain) is a study of cytomegalovirus exposure and HLA in healthy donors. Findings of the study overall: A previous analysis found most TCR beta V segments productive roughly 90% or roughly 30% of the time. Generally TCR sequences proved uncommon, though certain public TCRs appeared in numerous donors.

The germline V gene has CDR1 SGHDT and CDR2 YYEEEE. CDR3 length: 15 residues. V dropped 5 bases and J dropped 2; count of bases not matched to a gene: 4. Healthy bone marrow donors made up the donors. As concerns this clone: Its cognate antigen is unknown.

Primers for the PCR totalled 60 Vbeta and 13 Jbeta. Repertoires were generated with immunoSEQ multiplex PCR, while TCRdb's copy carries only in-frame clones and drops some. The sample carries 200,000 to 250,000 clones, approximately 85% recorded once. This chain links TRBV5-6 with TRBJ1-6; 7 bases match TRBD1. This TCR derives from a girl aged 2-10 years in good health and CMV-seronegative. Sequencing used PBMCs. CDR3 sequence: CASSFGTAYNSPLHF. DNA for the CDR3: TGTGCCAGCAGTTTTGGGACAGCCTATAATTCACCCCTCCACTTT.